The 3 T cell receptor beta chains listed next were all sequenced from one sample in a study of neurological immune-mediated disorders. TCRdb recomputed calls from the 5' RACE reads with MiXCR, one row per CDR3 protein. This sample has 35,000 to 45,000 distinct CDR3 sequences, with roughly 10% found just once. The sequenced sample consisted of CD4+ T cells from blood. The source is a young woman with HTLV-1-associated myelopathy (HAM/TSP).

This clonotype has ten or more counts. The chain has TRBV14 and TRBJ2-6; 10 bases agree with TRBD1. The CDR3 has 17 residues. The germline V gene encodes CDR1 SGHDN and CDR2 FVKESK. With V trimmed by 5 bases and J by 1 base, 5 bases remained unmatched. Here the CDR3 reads CASSARTGGSGANVLTF. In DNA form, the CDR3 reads TGTGCCAGCAGCGCCCGGACAGGGGGTTCTGGGGCCAACGTCCTGACTTTC.

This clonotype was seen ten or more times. CDR3: CASSLAVSMNTEAFF. The CDR3 DNA follows: TGTGCCAGCAGCTTAGCTGTCTCGATGAACACTGAAGCTTTCTTT. The chain combines TRBV7-2 with TRBJ1-1; D is uncertain. The CDR3 loop spans 15 amino acids. Trimming cost V 0 bases and J 0 bases, with 8 bases left between them. Germline assignment: CDR1 SGHTA and CDR2 FQGNSA.

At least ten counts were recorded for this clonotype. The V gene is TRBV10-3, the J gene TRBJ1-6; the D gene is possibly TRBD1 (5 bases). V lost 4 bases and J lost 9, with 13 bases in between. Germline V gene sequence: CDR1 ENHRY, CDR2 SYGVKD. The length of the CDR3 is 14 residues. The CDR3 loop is CAISGDDKGSPLHF. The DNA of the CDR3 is TGTGCCATCAGTGGGGACGATAAGGGTTCACCCCTCCACTTT.